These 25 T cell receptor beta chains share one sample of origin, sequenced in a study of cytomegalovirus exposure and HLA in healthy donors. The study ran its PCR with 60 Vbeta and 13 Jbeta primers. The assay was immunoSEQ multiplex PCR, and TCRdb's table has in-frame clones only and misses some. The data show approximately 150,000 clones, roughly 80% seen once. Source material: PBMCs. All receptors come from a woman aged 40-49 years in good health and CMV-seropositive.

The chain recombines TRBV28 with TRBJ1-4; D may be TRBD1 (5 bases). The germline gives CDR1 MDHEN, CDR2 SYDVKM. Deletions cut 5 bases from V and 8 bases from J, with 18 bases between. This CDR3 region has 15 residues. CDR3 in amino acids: CASSTPRGLGEKLFF. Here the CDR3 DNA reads TGTGCCAGCAGTACTCCTAGGGGCTTAGGCGAAAAACTGTTTTTT.

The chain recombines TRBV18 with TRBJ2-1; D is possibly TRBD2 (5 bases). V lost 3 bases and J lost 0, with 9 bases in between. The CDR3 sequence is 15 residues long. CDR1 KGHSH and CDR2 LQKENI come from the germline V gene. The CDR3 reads CASSPTTASYNEQFF. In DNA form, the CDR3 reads TGTGCCAGCTCACCGACTACGGCCTCCTACAATGAGCAGTTCTTC.

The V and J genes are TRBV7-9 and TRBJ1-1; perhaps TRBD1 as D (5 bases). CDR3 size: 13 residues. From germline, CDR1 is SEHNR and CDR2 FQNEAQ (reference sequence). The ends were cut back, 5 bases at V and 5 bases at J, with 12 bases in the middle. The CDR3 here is CASSPPGLTEAFF. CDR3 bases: TGTGCCAGCAGCCCACCAGGGCTGACTGAAGCTTTCTTT.

The DNA of the CDR3 is TGCGCCAGCAGCCTTTCCGGGACAGGGGACGGCGAGCAGTACTTC. Its translation: CASSLSGTGDGEQYF. V gene TRBV4-3 combines with J gene TRBJ2-7; TRBD1 aligns across 10 bases. Germline V gene data show CDR1 as LGHNA and CDR2 as YSLEER. This CDR3 has 15 amino acids. The V gene end was trimmed by 4 bases and the J gene end by 6 bases; junction bases not matched to a gene: 9.

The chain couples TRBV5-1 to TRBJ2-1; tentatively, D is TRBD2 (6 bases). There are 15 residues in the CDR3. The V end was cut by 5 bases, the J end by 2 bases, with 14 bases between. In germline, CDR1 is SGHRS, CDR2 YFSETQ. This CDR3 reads CASREGLIPYNEQFF. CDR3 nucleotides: TGCGCCAGCAGGGAGGGACTCATTCCCTACAATGAGCAGTTCTTC.

CDR3 residues: CASSYSALSPLHF. DNA for the CDR3: TGTGCCAGCAGTTACTCGGCCCTTTCACCCCTCCACTTT. This chain joins TRBV6-5 and TRBJ1-6; D unresolved. The V end was cut by 0 bases, the J end by 9 bases, with 6 bases between. The CDR3 has 13 amino acids. Per germline, CDR1 MNHEY and CDR2 SVGAGI.

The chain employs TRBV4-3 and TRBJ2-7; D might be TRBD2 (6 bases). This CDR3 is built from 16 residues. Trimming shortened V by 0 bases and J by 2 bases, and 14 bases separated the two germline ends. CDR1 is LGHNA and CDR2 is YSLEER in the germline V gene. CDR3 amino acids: CASSQERGDPAYEQYF. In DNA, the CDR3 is TGCGCCAGCAGCCAAGAGCGCGGGGACCCCGCCTACGAGCAGTACTTC.

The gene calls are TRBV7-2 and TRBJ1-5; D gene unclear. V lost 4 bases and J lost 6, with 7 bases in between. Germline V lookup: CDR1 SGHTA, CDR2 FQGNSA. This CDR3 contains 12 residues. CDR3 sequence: CASSSGPQPQHF. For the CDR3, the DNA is TGTGCCAGCAGCTCCGGTCCTCAGCCCCAGCATTTT.

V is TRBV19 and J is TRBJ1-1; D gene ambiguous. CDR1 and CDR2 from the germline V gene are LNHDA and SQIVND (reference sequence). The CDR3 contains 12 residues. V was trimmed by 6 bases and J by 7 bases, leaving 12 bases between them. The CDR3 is CASRLSGGEAFF. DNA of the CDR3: TGTGCCAGTAGGCTAAGCGGAGGTGAAGCTTTCTTT.

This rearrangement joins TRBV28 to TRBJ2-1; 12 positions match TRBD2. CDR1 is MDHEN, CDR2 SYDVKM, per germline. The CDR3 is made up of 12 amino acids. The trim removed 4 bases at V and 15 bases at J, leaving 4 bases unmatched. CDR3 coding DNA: TGTGCCAGCAGTTCAACTAGCGGGAGGCGGTTCTTC. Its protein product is CASSSTSGRRFF.

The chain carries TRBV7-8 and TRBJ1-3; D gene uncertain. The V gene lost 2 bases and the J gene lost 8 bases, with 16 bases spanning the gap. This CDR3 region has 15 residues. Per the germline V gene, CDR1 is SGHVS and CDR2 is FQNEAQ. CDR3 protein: CASSLSLDVIDTIYF. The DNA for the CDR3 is TGTGCCAGCAGCTTATCCCTAGACGTTATAGACACCATATATTTT.

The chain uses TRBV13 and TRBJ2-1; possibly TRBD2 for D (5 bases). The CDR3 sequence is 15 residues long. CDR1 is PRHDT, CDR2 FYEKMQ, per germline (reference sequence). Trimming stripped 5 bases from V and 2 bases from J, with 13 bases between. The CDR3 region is CASSPRGFTYNEQFF. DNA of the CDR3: TGTGCCAGCAGCCCTCGAGGGTTTACCTACAATGAGCAGTTCTTC.

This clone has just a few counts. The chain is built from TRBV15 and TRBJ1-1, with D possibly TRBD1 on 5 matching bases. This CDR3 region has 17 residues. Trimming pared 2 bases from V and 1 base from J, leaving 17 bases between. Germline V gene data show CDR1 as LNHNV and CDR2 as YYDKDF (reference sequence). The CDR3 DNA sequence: TGTGCCACCAGCAGACTAGACAGTTTGCTTTCGAACACTGAAGCTTTCTTT. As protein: CATSRLDSLLSNTEAFF.

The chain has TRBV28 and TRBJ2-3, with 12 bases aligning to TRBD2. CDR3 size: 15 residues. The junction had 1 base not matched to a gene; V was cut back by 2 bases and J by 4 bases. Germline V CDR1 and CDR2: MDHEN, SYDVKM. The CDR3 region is CASSLRLAGADTQYF. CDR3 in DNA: TGTGCCAGCAGTTTACGACTAGCGGGAGCAGATACGCAGTATTTT.

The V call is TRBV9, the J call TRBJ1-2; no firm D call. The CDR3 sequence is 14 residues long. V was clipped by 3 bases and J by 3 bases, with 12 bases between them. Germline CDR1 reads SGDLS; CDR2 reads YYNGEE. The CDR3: CASSGSATDYGYTF. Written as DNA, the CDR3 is TGTGCCAGCAGCGGCTCAGCGACGGACTATGGCTACACCTTC.

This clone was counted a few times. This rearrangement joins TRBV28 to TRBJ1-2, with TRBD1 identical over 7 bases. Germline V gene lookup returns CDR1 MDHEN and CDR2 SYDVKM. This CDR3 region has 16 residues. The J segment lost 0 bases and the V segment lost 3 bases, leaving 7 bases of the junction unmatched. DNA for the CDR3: TGTGCCAGCAGTTTTCCCCCCGGGACAGCTAACTATGGCTACACCTTC. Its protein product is CASSFPPGTANYGYTF.

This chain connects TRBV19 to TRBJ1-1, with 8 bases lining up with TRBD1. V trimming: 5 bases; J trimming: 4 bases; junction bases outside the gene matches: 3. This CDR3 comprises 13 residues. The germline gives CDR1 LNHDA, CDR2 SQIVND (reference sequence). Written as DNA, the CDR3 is TGTGCCAGTAGTGTTACAGGGGGCACTGAAGCTTTCTTT. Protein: CASSVTGGTEAFF.

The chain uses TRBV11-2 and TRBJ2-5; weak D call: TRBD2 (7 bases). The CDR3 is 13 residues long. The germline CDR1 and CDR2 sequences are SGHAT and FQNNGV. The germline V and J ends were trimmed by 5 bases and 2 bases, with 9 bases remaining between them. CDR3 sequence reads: CASSEGGQETQYF. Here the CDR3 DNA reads TGTGCCAGCAGCGAGGGGGGGCAAGAGACCCAGTACTTC. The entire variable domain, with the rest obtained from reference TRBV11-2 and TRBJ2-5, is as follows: EAGVAQSPRYKIIEKRQSVAFWCNPISGHATLYWYQQILGQGPKLLIQFQNNGVVDDSQLPKDRFSAERLKGVDSTLKIQPAKLEDSAVYLCASSEGGQETQYFGPGTRLLVL.

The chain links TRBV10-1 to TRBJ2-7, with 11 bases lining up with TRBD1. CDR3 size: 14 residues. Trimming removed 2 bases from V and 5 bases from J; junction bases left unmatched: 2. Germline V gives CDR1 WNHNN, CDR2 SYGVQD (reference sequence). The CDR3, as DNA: TGCGCCAGCAGTGAGGAGGGACAGGGGGACGAGCAGTACTTC. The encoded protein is CASSEEGQGDEQYF.

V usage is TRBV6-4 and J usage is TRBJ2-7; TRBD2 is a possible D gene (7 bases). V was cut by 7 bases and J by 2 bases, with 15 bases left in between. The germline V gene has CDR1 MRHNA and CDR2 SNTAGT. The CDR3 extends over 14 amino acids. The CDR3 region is CASISPGGPYEQYF. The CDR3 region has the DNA TGTGCCAGCATCAGCCCCGGGGGGCCCTACGAGCAGTACTTC.

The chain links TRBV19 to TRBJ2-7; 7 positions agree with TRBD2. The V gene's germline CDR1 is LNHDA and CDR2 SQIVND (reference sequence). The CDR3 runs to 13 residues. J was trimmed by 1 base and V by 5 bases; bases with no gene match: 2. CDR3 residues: CASSSSGSYEQYF. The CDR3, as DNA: TGTGCCAGTAGTTCTAGCGGATCCTACGAGCAGTACTTC. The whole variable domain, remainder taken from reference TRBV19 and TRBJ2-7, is DGGITQSPKYLFRKEGQNVTLSCEQNLNHDAMYWYRQDPGQGLRLIYYSQIVNDFQKGDIAEGYSVSREKKESFPLTVTSAQKNPTAFYLCASSSSGSYEQYFGPGTRLTVT.

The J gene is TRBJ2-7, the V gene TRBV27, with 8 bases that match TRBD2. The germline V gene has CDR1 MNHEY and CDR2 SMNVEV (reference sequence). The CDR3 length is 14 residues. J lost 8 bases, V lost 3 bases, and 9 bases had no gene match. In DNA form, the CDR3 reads TGTGCCAGCAGTTTTGGTAGCGGGATGGAAAAGCAGTACTTC. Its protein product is CASSFGSGMEKQYF.

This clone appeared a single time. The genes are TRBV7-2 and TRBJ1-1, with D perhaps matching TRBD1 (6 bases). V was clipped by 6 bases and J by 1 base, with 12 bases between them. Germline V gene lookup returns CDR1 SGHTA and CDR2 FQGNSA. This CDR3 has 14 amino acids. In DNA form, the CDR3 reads TGTGCCAGCAGACTTCAGGGGACGAACACTGAAGCTTTCTTT. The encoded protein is CASRLQGTNTEAFF. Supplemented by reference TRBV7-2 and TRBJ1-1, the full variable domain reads GAGVSQSPSNKVTEKGKDVELRCDPISGHTALYWYRQSLGQGLEFLIYFQGNSAPDKSGLPSDRFSAERTGGSVSTLTIQRTQQEDSAVYLCASRLQGTNTEAFFGQGTRLTVV.

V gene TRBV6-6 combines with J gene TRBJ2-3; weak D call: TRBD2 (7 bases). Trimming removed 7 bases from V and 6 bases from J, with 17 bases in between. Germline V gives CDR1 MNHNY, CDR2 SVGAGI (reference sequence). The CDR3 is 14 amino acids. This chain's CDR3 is CASIGEGGVDTQYF. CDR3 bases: TGTGCCAGCATTGGCGAAGGGGGGGTGGATACGCAGTATTTT.

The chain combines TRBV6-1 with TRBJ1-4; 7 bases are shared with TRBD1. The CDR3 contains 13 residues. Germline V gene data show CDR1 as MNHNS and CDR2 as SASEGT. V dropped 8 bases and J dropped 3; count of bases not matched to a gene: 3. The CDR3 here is CASQGGSNEKLFF. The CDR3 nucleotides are TGTGCCAGCCAAGGGGGCTCTAATGAAAAACTGTTTTTT.